The clone carrying this TCR beta chain has more than one count but fewer than ten. What it binds is unknown. Specified time point: patch test 1, 2 weeks after DPC sensitization. Treatment indicated: therapeutic diphenylcyclopropenone sensitization with weekly scalp DPC. This specimen belongs to a study of human T cells and chemical hapten exposure. Separate cDNA molecules received unique molecular identifiers, which the library attached to them. TCRdb itself ran the RACE reads through MiXCR, one entry per CDR3 protein. The sample contains roughly 100,000 distinct CDR3 sequences, about 11% of which appear only once. This CDR3 is built from 14 residues. Study-wide results and caveats: Versus controls, expanded TCRs had significantly more large CDR3 similarity clusters. With DPC sensitization, TCRs exceeding 1 in 1000 frequency showed no change.

J is TRBJ1-3 and V is TRBV21-1. TRBV21-1 is a listed pseudogene. Sequenced here: whole blood, sampled in connection with sensitization to the hapten diphenylcyclopropenone (DPC). The receptor was isolated from a middle-aged woman with alopecia areata. Some clones in this sample may be carry-over from other donors' samples. The CDR3 nucleotides read TGTGCCAGCAGCAAATCCCAACCGGGAAACACCATATATTTT. Its protein product is CASSKSQPGNTIYF.